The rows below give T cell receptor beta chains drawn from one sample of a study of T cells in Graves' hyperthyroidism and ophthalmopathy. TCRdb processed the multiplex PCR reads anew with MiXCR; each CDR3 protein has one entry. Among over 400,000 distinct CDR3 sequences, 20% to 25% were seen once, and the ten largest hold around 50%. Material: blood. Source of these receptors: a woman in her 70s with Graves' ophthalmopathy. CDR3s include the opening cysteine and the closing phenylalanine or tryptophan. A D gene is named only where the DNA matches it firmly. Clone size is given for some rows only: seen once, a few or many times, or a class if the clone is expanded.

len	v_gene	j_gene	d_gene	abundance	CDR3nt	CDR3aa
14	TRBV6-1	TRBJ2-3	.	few	TGTGCCAGCTCCCAGGGCGGGAACACAGATACGCAGTATTTT	CASSQGGNTDTQYF
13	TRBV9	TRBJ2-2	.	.	TGTGCCAGCAGCGTAGGGGGGTCCGGGGAGCTGTTTTTT	CASSVGGSGELFF
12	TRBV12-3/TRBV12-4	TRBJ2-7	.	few	TGTGCCAGCAGTTTAGCGCTCTACGAGCAGTACTTC	CASSLALYEQYF
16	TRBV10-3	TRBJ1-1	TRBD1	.	TGTGGCATCAGTACAACGCCGACAGGGCTGAACACTGAAGCTTTCTTT	CGISTTPTGLNTEAFF
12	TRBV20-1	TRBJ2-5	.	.	TGCAGTGCTAGTTTTGGTGGGGAGACCCAGTACTTC	CSASFGGETQYF
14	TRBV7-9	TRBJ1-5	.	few	TGTGCCAGCAGCTTAGGCGGAACGGATCAGCCCCAGCATTTT	CASSLGGTDQPQHF
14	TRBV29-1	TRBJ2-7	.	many	TGCAGCGTTGAAGTGCGAGGGGATCGGGGCGAGCAGTACTTC	CSVEVRGDRGEQYF
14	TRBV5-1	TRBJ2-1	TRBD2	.	TGCGCCAGCAGCTCGACTAGCGGAGGGGTGGAGCAGTTCTTC	CASSSTSGGVEQFF
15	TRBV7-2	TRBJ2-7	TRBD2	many	TGTGCCAGCAGCACTGGGACTAGCGGGAACTACGAGCAGTACTTC	CASSTGTSGNYEQYF
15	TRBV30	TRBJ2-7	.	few	TGTGCCTGGAGCCGGGGAGTAGCAAATGATGACGAGCAGTACTTC	CAWSRGVANDDEQYF
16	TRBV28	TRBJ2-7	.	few	TGCGCCAGCAGCCGAGGGAAAGACAGGAGCTCCTACGAGCAGTACTTC	CASSRGKDRSSYEQYF
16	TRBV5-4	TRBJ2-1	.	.	TGCGCCAGCAGCCAAGATTCCGAATCCTCCTACAATGAGCAGTTCTTC	CASSQDSESSYNEQFF
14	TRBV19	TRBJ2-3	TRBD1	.	TGTGCCTCCCGCGAGACAGGGGGCCGCGATACGCAGTATTTT	CASRETGGRDTQYF
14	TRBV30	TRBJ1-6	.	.	TGTGCCTGGAGTGTCACCGACTATAATTCACCCCTCCACTTT	CAWSVTDYNSPLHF
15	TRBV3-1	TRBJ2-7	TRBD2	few	TGTGCCAGCAGCCCGAGCCGCGGGAGCTCCTACGAGCAGTACTTC	CASSPSRGSSYEQYF
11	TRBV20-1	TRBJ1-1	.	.	TGCAGTGCGGCGGGGGGCACTGAAGCTTTCTTT	CSAAGGTEAFF
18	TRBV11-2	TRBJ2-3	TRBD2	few	TGTGCCAGCAGCTTAGTTAGGTGGCGGGAGGCGACCAGAGATACGCAGTATTTT	CASSLVRWREATRDTQYF
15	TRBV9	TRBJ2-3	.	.	TGTGCCAGCAGCGTAGGGTGGGGTCCCACAGATACGCAGTATTTT	CASSVGWGPTDTQYF
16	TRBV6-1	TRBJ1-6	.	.	TGTGCCAGCAGCGGAATTGAAGCGTCCTATAATTCACCCCTCCACTTT	CASSGIEASYNSPLHF